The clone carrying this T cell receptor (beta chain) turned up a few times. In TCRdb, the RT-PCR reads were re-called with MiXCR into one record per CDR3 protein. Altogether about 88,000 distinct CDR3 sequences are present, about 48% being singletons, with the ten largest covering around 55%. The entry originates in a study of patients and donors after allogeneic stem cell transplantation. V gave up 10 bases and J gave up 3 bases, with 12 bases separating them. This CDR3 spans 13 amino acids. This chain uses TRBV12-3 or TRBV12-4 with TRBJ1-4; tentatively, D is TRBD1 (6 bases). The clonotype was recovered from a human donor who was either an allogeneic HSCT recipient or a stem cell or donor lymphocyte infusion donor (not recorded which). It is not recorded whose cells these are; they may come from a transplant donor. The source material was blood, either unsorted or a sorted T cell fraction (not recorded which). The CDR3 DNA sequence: TGTGCCACCGGGGGGGCTCCTAATGAAAAACTGTTTTTT. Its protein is CATGGAPNEKLFF.